Below are 16 T cell receptor beta chains sequenced from a single sample in a study of identical twins. TCRdb used MiXCR to reprocess the 5' RACE reads, holding one entry per CDR3 protein. The table shows about 330,000 distinct CDR3 sequences, with 9% to 15% occurring only once. These same records also appear under a second study, on yellow fever vaccine responses in identical twins.

Sequencing was carried out using CD8+ T cells sorted from blood. The receptors here all came from a woman under 30 in good health.

The chain joins TRBV3-1 to TRBJ2-5; TRBD1 agrees at 11 bases. The CDR3 runs 16 residues. Germline trimming cut 3 bases from V and 2 bases from J; bases unmatched to any gene: 5. Germline V gene lookup returns CDR1 LGHDT and CDR2 YNNKEL (reference sequence). The CDR3 sequence is CASSHRDRGFQETQYF. CDR3 in DNA: TGTGCCAGCAGCCATCGGGACAGGGGGTTTCAAGAGACCCAGTACTTC.

The V gene is TRBV7-9, the J gene TRBJ2-3, with D possibly being TRBD1 (6 bases). Germline values: CDR1 SEHNR, CDR2 FQNEAQ (reference sequence). V lost 3 bases to trimming and J lost 0 bases, with 10 bases between them. CDR3 length: 15 residues. CDR3 nucleotide sequence: TGTGCCAGCAGCTTTCAGGGGAAGAGCACAGATACGCAGTATTTT. It is translated as CASSFQGKSTDTQYF.

This clonotype was seen more than once but under ten times. The CDR3 nucleotides read TGTGCCAGCAGTCCGTCGGGGGAATACGAGCAGTACTTC. Protein: CASSPSGEYEQYF. V gene TRBV12-3 or TRBV12-4 combines with J gene TRBJ2-7; D may be TRBD2 (6 bases). V dropped 5 bases and J dropped 4 bases, with 12 bases sitting between them. The CDR3 is 13 amino acids.

This chain uses TRBV6-5 with TRBJ2-2; D is ambiguous. The V gene's germline CDR1 is MNHEY and CDR2 SVGAGI. V lost 2 bases and J lost 6, with 13 bases in between. The CDR3 has 15 amino acids. CDR3 bases: TGTGCCAGCAGTTACAGTACCGCGGCGCCCGGGGAGCTGTTTTTT. The encoded protein is CASSYSTAAPGELFF.

This clonotype has a single count. The chain carries TRBV6-1 and TRBJ2-7; 11 nucleotides line up with TRBD1. This CDR3 spans 15 amino acids. Trimming took 7 bases from V and 0 from J; bases not matched to a gene: 5. CDR1 is MNHNS, CDR2 SASEGT, per germline. The CDR3 reads CASNGQGAISYEQYF. The DNA of the CDR3 is TGTGCCAGCAACGGACAGGGGGCGATCTCCTACGAGCAGTACTTC.

The rearrangement uses TRBV10-3 and TRBJ1-1; TRBD1 matches 7 bases. From germline, CDR1 is ENHRY and CDR2 SYGVKD. Trimming took 3 bases from V and 3 from J; bases not matched to a gene: 13. This CDR3 contains 17 residues. The CDR3 reads CAISDGATTGRDTEAFF. CDR3 in DNA: TGTGCCATCAGTGACGGGGCGACGACAGGGAGGGACACTGAAGCTTTCTTT.

The chain links TRBV7-9 to TRBJ2-1; possibly TRBD1 for D (6 bases). The CDR3 contains 14 residues. Germline V lookup: CDR1 SEHNR, CDR2 FQNEAQ (reference sequence). Trimming removed 8 bases from V and 8 bases from J, with 19 bases in between. DNA for the CDR3: TGTGCCAGCCGTGGGACACGTTTCTTGGATGAGCAGTTCTTC. It codes for CASRGTRFLDEQFF.

This clonotype was observed a few times. The rearrangement joins TRBV20-1 to TRBJ2-1; 7 nucleotides align to TRBD1. Germline CDR1 is DFQATT and CDR2 is SNEGSKA (reference sequence). The trim removed 1 base at V and 0 bases at J, leaving 15 bases unmatched. The CDR3 runs 19 residues. For the CDR3, the DNA is TGCAGTGCTAGAGCGTACGGCGAGGCGACAGGGAGCTCCTACAATGAGCAGTTCTTC. Protein product: CSARAYGEATGSSYNEQFF.

This clonotype appeared many times. The rearrangement uses TRBV10-3 and TRBJ2-7; D unclear. V was shortened by 4 bases and J by 7 bases, with 14 bases between the two germline ends. Germline assignment: CDR1 ENHRY and CDR2 SYGVKD. The CDR3 is 13 residues long. The CDR3 spells CAISVDLYREQYF. DNA of the CDR3: TGTGCCATCAGTGTTGACCTCTATCGGGAGCAGTACTTC.

The chain couples TRBV3-1 to TRBJ2-1; D is perhaps TRBD2 (7 bases). This CDR3 spans 16 amino acids. Trimming removed 11 bases at V and 4 bases at J, with 24 bases between. Germline V gene sequence: CDR1 LGHDT, CDR2 YNNKEL (reference sequence). CDR3 region: CACTLGGGGSYNEQFF. Written as DNA, the CDR3 is TGTGCCTGCACCCTAGGGGGGGGAGGGTCGTACAATGAGCAGTTCTTC.

The chain is built from TRBV7-7 and TRBJ2-5; D might be TRBD2 (5 bases). The V end was cut by 3 bases, the J end by 5 bases, with 16 bases between. From germline, CDR1 is SSHAT and CDR2 FNYEAQ (reference sequence). The CDR3 runs to 15 residues. The CDR3 DNA follows: TGTGCCAGCAGCTTTGAGGGAATAAGAGGGGAGACCCAGTACTTC. Translating gives CASSFEGIRGETQYF. The entire variable domain, with the rest obtained from reference TRBV7-7 and TRBJ2-5, is as follows: GAGVSQSPRYKVTKRGQDVTLRCDPISSHATLYWYQQALGQGPEFLTYFNYEAQPDKSGLPSDRFSAERPEGSISTLTIQRTEQRDSAMYRCASSFEGIRGETQYFGPGTRLLVL.

This clonotype has only a few counts. The chain links TRBV12-3 or TRBV12-4 to TRBJ1-6, with no clear D. This CDR3 has 15 amino acids. V shed 3 bases and J shed 7 bases, with 13 bases lying between them. The CDR3 coding sequence is TGTGCCAGCAGTTTTGGGGTTGCGGTCAATTCACCCCTCCACTTT. Protein product: CASSFGVAVNSPLHF.

This chain connects TRBV10-3 to TRBJ2-1, with unresolved D. Germline lookup yields CDR1 ENHRY and CDR2 SYGVKD. Deletions cut 6 bases from V and 9 bases from J, with 21 bases between. This CDR3 spans 15 amino acids. The CDR3 region is CAISLDGPYTGEQFF. For the CDR3, the DNA is TGTGCCATCAGCCTGGACGGTCCCTACACGGGTGAGCAGTTCTTC.

This clonotype was detected once. V is TRBV4-1 and J is TRBJ1-1, with D unresolved. Germline CDR1 MGHRA, CDR2 YSYEKL. The CDR3 covers 14 residues. V was shortened by 3 bases and J by 1 base, with 9 bases between the two germline ends. The CDR3, as DNA: TGCGCCAGCAGCCACTCGGCCGCGAACACTGAAGCTTTCTTT. It specifies CASSHSAANTEAFF.

The J gene is TRBJ2-7, the V gene TRBV7-9; weak D call: TRBD1 (6 bases). Germline CDR1 reads SEHNR; CDR2 reads FQNEAQ (reference sequence). CDR3 length equals 13 residues. Trimming shortened V by 3 bases and J by 4 bases, and 10 bases separated the two germline ends. The CDR3 loop reads CASSFDRLYEQYF. DNA for the CDR3: TGTGCCAGCAGCTTTGACAGGCTATACGAGCAGTACTTC.

This clonotype has just a few counts. The V and J genes are TRBV19 and TRBJ2-1; D is ambiguous. The germline V and J ends were trimmed by 1 base and 0 bases, with 7 bases remaining between them. Germline V gene lookup returns CDR1 LNHDA and CDR2 SQIVND (reference sequence). This CDR3 spans 15 amino acids. As DNA, the CDR3 is TGTGCCAGTAGTATAGTAGCAAACTCCTACAATGAGCAGTTCTTC. It codes for CASSIVANSYNEQFF.